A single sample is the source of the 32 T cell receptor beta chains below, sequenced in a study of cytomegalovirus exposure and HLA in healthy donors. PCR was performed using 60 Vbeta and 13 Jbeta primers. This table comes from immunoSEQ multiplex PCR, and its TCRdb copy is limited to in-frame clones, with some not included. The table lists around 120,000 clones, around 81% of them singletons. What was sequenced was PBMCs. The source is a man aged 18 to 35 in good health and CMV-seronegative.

In DNA form, the CDR3 reads TGTGCCAGCAGGCTCACAGGGGATCAGCCCCAGCATTTT. Protein sequence: CASRLTGDQPQHF. The V and J genes are TRBV6-5 and TRBJ1-5, with 7 bases lining up with TRBD1. Germline trimming cut 6 bases from V and 5 bases from J; bases unmatched to any gene: 4. This CDR3 is built from 13 residues. Germline V CDR1 and CDR2: MNHEY, SVGAGI.

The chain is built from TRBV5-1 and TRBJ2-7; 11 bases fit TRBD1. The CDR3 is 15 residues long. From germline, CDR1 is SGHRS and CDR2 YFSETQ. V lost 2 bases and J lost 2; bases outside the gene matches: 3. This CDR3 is CASSLGQGATYEQYF. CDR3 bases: TGCGCCAGCAGCTTAGGACAGGGGGCGACCTACGAGCAGTACTTC.

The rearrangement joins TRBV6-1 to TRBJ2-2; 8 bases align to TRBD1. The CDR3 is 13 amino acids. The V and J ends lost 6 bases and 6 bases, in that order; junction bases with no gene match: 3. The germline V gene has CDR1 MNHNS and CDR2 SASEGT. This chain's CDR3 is CASSVQGAGELFF. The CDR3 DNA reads TGTGCCAGCAGCGTACAGGGGGCCGGGGAGCTGTTTTTT.

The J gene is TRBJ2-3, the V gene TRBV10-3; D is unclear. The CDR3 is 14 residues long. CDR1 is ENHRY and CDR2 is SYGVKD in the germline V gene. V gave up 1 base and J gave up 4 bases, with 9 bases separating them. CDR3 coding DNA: TGTGCCATCAGTGAGTTAGTTCGCCCAGATACGCAGTATTTT. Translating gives CAISELVRPDTQYF.

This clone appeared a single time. The chain's CDR3 is CASSLGTRVETQYF. CDR3 DNA sequence: TGCGCCAGCAGCTTGGGGACTAGGGTAGAGACCCAGTACTTC. The J gene is TRBJ2-5, the V gene TRBV5-1; 7 bases are a match to TRBD2. CDR3 length equals 14 residues. Looked up from germline, CDR1 is SGHRS and CDR2 is YFSETQ. Trimming at V came to 0 bases and at J to 4 bases, leaving 3 bases not matched to a gene.

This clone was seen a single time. The CDR3 region is CASSALDRVTYNEQFF. The CDR3 DNA sequence: TGTGCCAGCAGCGCCCTCGACAGGGTCACCTACAATGAGCAGTTCTTC. This chain joins TRBV9 and TRBJ2-1; 7 nucleotides agree with TRBD1. The CDR3 has 16 residues. In germline, CDR1 is SGDLS, CDR2 YYNGEE. Trimming took 3 bases from V and 2 from J; bases not matched to a gene: 8. The full variable domain, in which reference TRBV9 and TRBJ2-1 provide the parts outside the CDR3, is DSGVTQTPKHLITATGQRVTLRCSPRSGDLSVYWYQQSLDQGLQFLIQYYNGEERAKGNILERFSAQQFPDLHSELNLSSLELGDSALYFCASSALDRVTYNEQFFGPGTRLTVL.

The CDR3 DNA follows: TGTGCCAGCAGTCGACAGGGGACCACTGAAGCTTTCTTT. This gives the protein CASSRQGTTEAFF. The chain joins TRBV6-5 to TRBJ1-1; the match to TRBD1 covers 8 bases. The V gene end was trimmed by 5 bases and the J gene end by 4 bases; junction bases not matched to a gene: 3. Germline V CDR1 and CDR2: MNHEY, SVGAGI. The CDR3 is made up of 13 amino acids.

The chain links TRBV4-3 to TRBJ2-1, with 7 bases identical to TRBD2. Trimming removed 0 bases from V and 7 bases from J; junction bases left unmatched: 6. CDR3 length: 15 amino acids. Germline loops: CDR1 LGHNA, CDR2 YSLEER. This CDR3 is CASSQDSGVLNEQFF. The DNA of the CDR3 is TGCGCCAGCAGCCAAGACAGCGGGGTGTTGAATGAGCAGTTCTTC.

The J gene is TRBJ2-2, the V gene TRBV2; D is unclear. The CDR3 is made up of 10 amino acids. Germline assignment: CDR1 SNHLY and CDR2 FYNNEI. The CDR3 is CALHSSELFF. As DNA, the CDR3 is TGTGCACTTCACTCTTCGGAGCTGTTTTTT.

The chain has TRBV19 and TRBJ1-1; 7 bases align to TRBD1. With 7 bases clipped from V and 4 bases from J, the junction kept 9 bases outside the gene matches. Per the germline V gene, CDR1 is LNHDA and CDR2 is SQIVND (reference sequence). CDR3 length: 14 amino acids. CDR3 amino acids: CASKGAGGLTEAFF. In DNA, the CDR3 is TGTGCCAGTAAAGGGGCAGGGGGGCTCACTGAAGCTTTCTTT.

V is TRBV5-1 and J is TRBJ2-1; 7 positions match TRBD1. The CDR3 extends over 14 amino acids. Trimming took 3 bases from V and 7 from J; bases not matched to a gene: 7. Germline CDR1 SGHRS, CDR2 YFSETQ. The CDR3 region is CASSSRTGLNEQFF. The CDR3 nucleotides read TGCGCCAGCAGCTCCCGGACAGGTTTGAATGAGCAGTTCTTC.

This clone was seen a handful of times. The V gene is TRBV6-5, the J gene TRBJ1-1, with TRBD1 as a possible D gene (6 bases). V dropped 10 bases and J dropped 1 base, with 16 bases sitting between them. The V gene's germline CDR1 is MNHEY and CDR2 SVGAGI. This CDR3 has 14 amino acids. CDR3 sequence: CATHRTARNTEAFF. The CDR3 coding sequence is TGTGCCACCCACCGGACAGCTCGGAACACTGAAGCTTTCTTT.

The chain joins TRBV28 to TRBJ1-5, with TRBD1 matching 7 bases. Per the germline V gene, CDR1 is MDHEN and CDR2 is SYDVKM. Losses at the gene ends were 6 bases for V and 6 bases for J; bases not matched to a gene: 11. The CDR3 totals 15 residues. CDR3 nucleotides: TGTGCCAGCAGCCTAACAGGGGCGGGCAGTCAGCCCCAGCATTTT. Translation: CASSLTGAGSQPQHF.

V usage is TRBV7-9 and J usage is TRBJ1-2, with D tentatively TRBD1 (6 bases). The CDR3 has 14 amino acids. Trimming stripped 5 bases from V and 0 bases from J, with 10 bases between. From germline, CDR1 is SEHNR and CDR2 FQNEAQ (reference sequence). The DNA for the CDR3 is TGTGCCAGCAGCAGCGGACAGACTAACTATGGCTACACCTTC. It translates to CASSSGQTNYGYTF.

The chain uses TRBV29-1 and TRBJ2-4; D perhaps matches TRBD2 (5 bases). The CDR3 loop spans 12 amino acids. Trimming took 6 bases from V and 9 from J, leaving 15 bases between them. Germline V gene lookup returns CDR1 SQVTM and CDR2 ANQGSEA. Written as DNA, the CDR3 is TGCAGCGTAGAGGACCCGGGAAGCATTCAGTACTTC. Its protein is CSVEDPGSIQYF.

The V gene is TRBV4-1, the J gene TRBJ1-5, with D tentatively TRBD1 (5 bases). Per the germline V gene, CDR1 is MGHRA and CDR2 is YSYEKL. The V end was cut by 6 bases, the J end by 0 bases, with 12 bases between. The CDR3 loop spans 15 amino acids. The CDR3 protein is CASSPGGYSNQPQHF. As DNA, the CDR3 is TGCGCCAGCAGTCCCGGGGGATATAGCAATCAGCCCCAGCATTTT.

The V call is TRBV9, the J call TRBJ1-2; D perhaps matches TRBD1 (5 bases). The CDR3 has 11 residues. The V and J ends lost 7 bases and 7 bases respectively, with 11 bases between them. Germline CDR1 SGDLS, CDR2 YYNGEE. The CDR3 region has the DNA TGTGCCAGCGAAACAGGTCTTGGCTACACCTTC. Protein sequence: CASETGLGYTF.

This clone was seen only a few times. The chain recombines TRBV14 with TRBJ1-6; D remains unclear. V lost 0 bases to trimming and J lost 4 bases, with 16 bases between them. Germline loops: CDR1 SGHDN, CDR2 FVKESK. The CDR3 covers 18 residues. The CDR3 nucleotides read TGTGCCAGCAGCCAAGACCCCCGTCGGGGTCAGTATAATTCACCCCTCCACTTT. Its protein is CASSQDPRRGQYNSPLHF.

DNA for the CDR3: TGTGCCAGCAGTTTGGGGGGGTCCAATAATCAGCCCCAGCATTTT. This translates into CASSLGGSNNQPQHF. This chain joins TRBV28 and TRBJ1-5, with a tentative D call TRBD1 (5 bases). Germline values: CDR1 MDHEN, CDR2 SYDVKM. The CDR3 runs 15 residues. Trimming left V 3 bases short and J 4 bases short, with 13 bases between.

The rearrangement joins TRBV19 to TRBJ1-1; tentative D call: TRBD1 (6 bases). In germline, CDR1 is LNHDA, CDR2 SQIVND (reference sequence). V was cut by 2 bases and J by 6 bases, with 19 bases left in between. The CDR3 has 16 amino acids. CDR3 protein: CASSIKSPQGGSEAFF. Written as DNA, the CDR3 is TGTGCCAGTAGTATAAAATCCCCACAGGGAGGGTCTGAAGCTTTCTTT.

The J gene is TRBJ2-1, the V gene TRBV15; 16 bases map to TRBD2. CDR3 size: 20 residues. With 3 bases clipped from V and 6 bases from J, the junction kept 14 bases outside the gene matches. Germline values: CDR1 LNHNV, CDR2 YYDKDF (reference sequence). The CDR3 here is CATSSGNVPGLAGGFNEQFF. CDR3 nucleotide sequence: TGTGCCACCAGCAGTGGAAATGTGCCGGGACTAGCGGGGGGGTTCAATGAGCAGTTCTTC.

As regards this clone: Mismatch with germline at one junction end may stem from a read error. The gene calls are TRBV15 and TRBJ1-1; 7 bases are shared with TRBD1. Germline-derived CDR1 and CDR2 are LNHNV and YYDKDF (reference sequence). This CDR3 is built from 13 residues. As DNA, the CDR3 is TGTGCCACCACCAGACAGGGATGGACTGAAGCTTTCTTT. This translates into CATTRQGWTEAFF.

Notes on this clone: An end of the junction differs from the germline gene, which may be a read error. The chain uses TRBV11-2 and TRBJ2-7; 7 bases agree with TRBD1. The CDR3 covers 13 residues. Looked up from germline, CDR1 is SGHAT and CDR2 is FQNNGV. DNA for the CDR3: TGTGCCAGCAGCGTATCCAGGGGTAGGGGGCCACACTTC. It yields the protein CASSVSRGRGPHF.

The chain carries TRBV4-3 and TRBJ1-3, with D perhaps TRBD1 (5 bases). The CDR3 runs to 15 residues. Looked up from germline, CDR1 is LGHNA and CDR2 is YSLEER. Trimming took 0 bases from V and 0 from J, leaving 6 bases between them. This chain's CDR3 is CASSQDRDSGNTIYF. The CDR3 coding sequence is TGCGCCAGCAGCCAAGACAGGGACTCTGGAAACACCATATATTTT.

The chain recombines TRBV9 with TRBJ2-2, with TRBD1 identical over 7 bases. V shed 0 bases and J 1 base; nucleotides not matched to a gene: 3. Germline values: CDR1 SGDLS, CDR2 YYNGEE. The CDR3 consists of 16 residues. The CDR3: CASSVVGGRNTGELFF. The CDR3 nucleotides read TGTGCCAGCAGCGTAGTAGGGGGCCGGAACACCGGGGAGCTGTTTTTT.

The CDR3 bases are TGTGCCACCCAGACAGGGAGGACGGATACGCAGTATTTT. Translation: CATQTGRTDTQYF. The chain is built from TRBV6-5 and TRBJ2-3, with a tentative D call TRBD1 (7 bases). CDR1 and CDR2 from the germline V gene are MNHEY and SVGAGI. The V gene lost 10 bases and the J gene lost 6 bases, with 17 bases spanning the gap. There are 13 residues in the CDR3.

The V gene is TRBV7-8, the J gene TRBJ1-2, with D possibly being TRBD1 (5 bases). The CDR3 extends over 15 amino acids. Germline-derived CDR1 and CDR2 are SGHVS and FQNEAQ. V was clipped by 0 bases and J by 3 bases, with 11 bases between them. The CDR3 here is CASSLARGEYYGYTF. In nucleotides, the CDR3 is TGTGCCAGCAGCTTAGCGCGGGGGGAATACTATGGCTACACCTTC.

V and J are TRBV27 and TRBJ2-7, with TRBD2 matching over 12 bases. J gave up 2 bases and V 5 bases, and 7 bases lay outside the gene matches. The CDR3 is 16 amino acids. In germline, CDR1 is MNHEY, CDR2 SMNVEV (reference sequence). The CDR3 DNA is TGTGCCAGCAGTCCTAGCGGGGGGGATCTACCCTACGAGCAGTACTTC. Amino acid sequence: CASSPSGGDLPYEQYF.

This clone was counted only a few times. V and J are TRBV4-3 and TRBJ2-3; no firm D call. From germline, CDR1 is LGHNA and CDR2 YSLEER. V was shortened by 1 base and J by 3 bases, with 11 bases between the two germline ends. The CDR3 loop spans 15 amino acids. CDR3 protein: CASSQAGPITDTQYF. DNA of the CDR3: TGCGCCAGCAGCCAAGCGGGTCCAATTACAGATACGCAGTATTTT.

CDR3 bases: TGTGCCAGCTCACCCTACGGGGAGACCCAGTACTTC. Translation: CASSPYGETQYF. The chain joins TRBV18 to TRBJ2-5; D is unclear. The CDR3 length is 12 residues. The V end was cut by 3 bases, the J end by 5 bases, with 7 bases between. Germline V lookup: CDR1 KGHSH, CDR2 LQKENI.

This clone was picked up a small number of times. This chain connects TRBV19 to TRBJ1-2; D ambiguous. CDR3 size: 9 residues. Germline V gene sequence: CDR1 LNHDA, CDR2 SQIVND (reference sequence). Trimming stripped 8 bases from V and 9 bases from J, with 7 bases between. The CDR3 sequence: CASGQSYTF. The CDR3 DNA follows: TGTGCCAGTGGGCAGAGCTACACCTTC.

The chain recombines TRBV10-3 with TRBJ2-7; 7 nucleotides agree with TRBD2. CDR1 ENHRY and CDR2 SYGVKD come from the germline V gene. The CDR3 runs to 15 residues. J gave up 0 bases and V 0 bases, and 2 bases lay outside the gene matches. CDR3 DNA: TGTGCCATCAGTGAGTCACCGGGGGGCTCCTACGAGCAGTACTTC. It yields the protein CAISESPGGSYEQYF.